This T cell receptor (beta chain) was identified during a study of shared clonotypes between healthy human individuals. Germline values: CDR1 MGHRA, CDR2 YSYEKL. The CDR3 loop spans 18 amino acids. With V trimmed by 4 bases and J by 6 bases, 15 bases remained unmatched. The data were produced by immunoSEQ multiplex PCR, yet TCRdb's version contains in-frame clones alone and is incomplete. The sample carries around 95,000 clones, less than 80% recorded once. The clonotype originates from a young man in good health. This chain uses TRBV4-1 with TRBJ2-1; 10 bases map to TRBD2. Input material: memory CD8+ T cells sorted from blood. Subset noted: CD45RO+ cells pooled with CCR7-negative TemRA cells. The CDR3: CASSPLILMSGRANEQFF. In nucleotides, the CDR3 is TGCGCCAGCAGCCCCTTAATCCTAATGAGCGGGAGGGCCAATGAGCAGTTCTTC.